This T cell receptor (beta chain) was documented in a study of cytomegalovirus exposure and HLA in healthy donors. Turning to the study itself: Among the roughly 370 genotyped donors, around 81% were placed in the Caucasian-associated ancestry cluster.

In the case of this clone: The antigen is undetermined.

The CDR3 is 14 amino acids. Trimming cost V 3 bases and J 8 bases, with 16 bases left between them. Germline CDR1 and CDR2: KGHSH and LQKENI. Notes on the study in general: Most likely, a cluster of highly shared sequence variants arose as a sequencing artifact. The majority of CMV-associated TCR beta chains were reported as apparently HLA-restricted in a later analysis.

This PCR relied on a set of 60 Vbeta primers and 13 Jbeta primers. Assay: immunoSEQ multiplex PCR; the TCRdb copy retains only in-frame clones and omits some. Altogether 120,000 to 150,000 clones are present, around 73% being singletons, with the ten largest covering approximately 1.6%. What was sequenced was PBMCs. The TCR was taken from a woman younger than 35 in good health and CMV-seronegative. The chain combines TRBV18 with TRBJ1-2; D perhaps matches TRBD1 (6 bases). CDR3 sequence reads: CASSPKGDPMGYTF. The CDR3, as DNA: TGTGCCAGCTCACCGAAGGGGGACCCTATGGGCTACACCTTC.